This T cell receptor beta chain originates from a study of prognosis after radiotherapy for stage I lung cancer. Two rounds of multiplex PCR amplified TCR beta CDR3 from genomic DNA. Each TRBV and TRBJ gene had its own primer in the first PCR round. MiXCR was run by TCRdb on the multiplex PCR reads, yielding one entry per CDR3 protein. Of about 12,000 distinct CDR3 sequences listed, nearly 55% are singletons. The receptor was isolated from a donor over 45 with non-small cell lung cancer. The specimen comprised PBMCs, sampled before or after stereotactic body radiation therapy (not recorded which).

CDR3 amino acids: CATSDLVTGTGITDTQYF. Written as DNA, the CDR3 is TGTGCCACCAGTGATTTGGTAACCGGGACAGGGATCACAGATACGCAGTATTTT. The V and J genes are TRBV24-1 and TRBJ2-3, with 9 bases fitting TRBD1. Germline CDR1 and CDR2: KGHDR and SFDVKD. With 0 bases clipped from V and 2 bases from J, the junction kept 8 bases outside the gene matches. The CDR3 totals 18 residues.